The next 29 T cell receptor beta chains were all read from a single sample in a study of blood T cell repertoires in COVID-19. Assay: immunoSEQ multiplex PCR; the TCRdb copy retains only in-frame clones and omits some. The data show roughly 86,000 clones, with around three quarters seen just once and roughly 8.4% held by the top ten. The sample was peripheral blood. These receptors were obtained from a man aged 45 to 65 who had recovered from COVID-19.

The chain has TRBV6-5 and TRBJ1-2; the D is unclear. The ends were cut back, 4 bases at V and 1 base at J, with 13 bases in the middle. The germline gives CDR1 MNHEY, CDR2 SVGAGI. This CDR3 has 15 amino acids. The CDR3 protein is CASSLRGGFNYGYTF. As DNA, the CDR3 is TGTGCCAGCAGTTTACGAGGCGGATTTAACTATGGCTACACCTTC.

In its sample, this clone was seen once. The chain recombines TRBV7-8 with TRBJ2-1; 14 nucleotides line up with TRBD2. Germline V CDR1 and CDR2: SGHVS, FQNEAQ. J was trimmed by 2 bases and V by 3 bases; bases with no gene match: 0. The CDR3 has 16 amino acids. In DNA form, the CDR3 reads TGTGCCAGCAGCTTGACTAGCGGGAGGGCCTACAATGAGCAGTTCTTC. Its protein is CASSLTSGRAYNEQFF.

The sample holds one count of this clone. The genes are TRBV5-4 and TRBJ2-3; 14 bases match TRBD2. CDR1 and CDR2 from the germline V gene are SGHNT and YYREEE (reference sequence). Germline trimming cut 3 bases from V and 5 bases from J; bases unmatched to any gene: 11. CDR3 size: 18 residues. The CDR3 DNA sequence: TGTGCCAGCAGCTCGAATCCGGGACTAGCGGGGGTTGAAGATACGCAGTATTTT. This codes for CASSSNPGLAGVEDTQYF. The full variable domain, in which reference TRBV5-4 and TRBJ2-3 provide the parts outside the CDR3, is ETGVTQSPTHLIKTRGQQVTLRCSSQSGHNTVSWYQQALGQGPQFIFQYYREEENGRGNFPPRFSGLQFPNYSSELNVNALELDDSALYLCASSSNPGLAGVEDTQYFGPGTRLTVL.

This clone was observed once. The gene calls are TRBV27 and TRBJ2-7; perhaps TRBD2 as D (5 bases). Germline V CDR1 and CDR2: MNHEY, SMNVEV (reference sequence). There are 15 residues in the CDR3. V was shortened by 8 bases and J by 3 bases, with 20 bases between the two germline ends. CDR3 in amino acids: CASSTRGLIDYEQYF. CDR3 in DNA: TGTGCCAGCTCCACTAGAGGTTTAATAGACTACGAGCAGTACTTC.

The CDR3 is CASSFDGDEQYF. CDR3 in DNA: TGCGCCAGCAGCTTCGACGGGGACGAGCAGTACTTC. The rearrangement uses TRBV5-1 and TRBJ2-7, with a possible D match to TRBD2 (5 bases). The germline gives CDR1 SGHRS, CDR2 YFSETQ. The CDR3 is 12 amino acids. Between the trimmed V and J ends, which lost 2 bases and 5 bases, there was a span of 8 bases.

The chain combines TRBV3-1 (or the pseudogene TRBV3-2) with TRBJ1-2; D gene unclear. CDR3 size: 15 residues. CDR1 is LGHDT and CDR2 is YNNKEL in the germline V gene (reference sequence). Trimming left V 4 bases short and J 5 bases short, with 17 bases between. CDR3 sequence: CASSPAGRDLYGYTF. DNA for the CDR3: TGTGCCAGCAGCCCGGCCGGGAGGGATCTATATGGCTACACCTTC.

J is TRBJ2-7 and V is TRBV5-1; TRBD1 agrees at 8 bases. CDR1 is SGHRS and CDR2 is YFSETQ in the germline V gene. CDR3 length: 13 amino acids. J was trimmed by 3 bases and V by 4 bases; bases with no gene match: 3. Here the CDR3 DNA reads TGCGCCAGCAGCGTCACAGGGGGCTACGAGCAGTACTTC. Its translation: CASSVTGGYEQYF.

The rearrangement joins TRBV15 to TRBJ1-5; 11 bases match TRBD1. CDR1 and CDR2 from the germline V gene are LNHNV and YYDKDF (reference sequence). After removal of 1 base from V and 9 bases from J, the junction contained 14 bases not matched to a gene. CDR3 length: 18 residues. The CDR3 protein is CATSRGTGTGGGFGPQHF. CDR3 nucleotide sequence: TGTGCCACCAGCAGAGGGACCGGGACAGGGGGAGGTTTTGGGCCCCAGCATTTT.

The CDR3 loop is CASRETGLASYEQYF. The DNA for the CDR3 is TGTGCCAGCAGGGAGACGGGACTAGCTTCCTACGAGCAGTACTTC. The chain recombines TRBV6-5 with TRBJ2-7; 9 positions match TRBD2. Trimming removed 6 bases from V and 1 base from J; junction bases left unmatched: 7. Germline V gives CDR1 MNHEY, CDR2 SVGAGI. CDR3 length: 15 residues.

This sequence joins TRBV4-1 and TRBJ1-6; 7 bases are a match to TRBD1. Germline CDR1 is MGHRA and CDR2 is YSYEKL. V was pared by 0 bases and J by 9 bases, with 8 bases of the junction left unmatched. This CDR3 is 16 amino acids long. CDR3 amino acids: CASSQDKTGLGSPLHF. CDR3 bases: TGCGCCAGCAGCCAAGACAAGACAGGGCTCGGTTCACCCCTCCACTTT.

This clone was counted between two and nine times. V gene TRBV15 combines with J gene TRBJ2-7; 8 bases are shared with TRBD1. The CDR3 is made up of 17 amino acids. From germline, CDR1 is LNHNV and CDR2 YYDKDF (reference sequence). With V trimmed by 0 bases and J by 1 base, 8 bases remained unmatched. This CDR3 is CATSRDTADRASYEQYF. In DNA form, the CDR3 reads TGTGCCACCAGCAGAGATACGGCGGACAGGGCATCCTACGAGCAGTACTTC.

This sequence joins TRBV12-3 or TRBV12-4 and TRBJ2-3, with a tentative D call TRBD1 (6 bases). The CDR3 covers 13 residues. Deletions cut 6 bases from V and 3 bases from J, with 10 bases between. The CDR3 protein is CASRAGATDTQYF. The CDR3 region has the DNA TGTGCCAGCAGGGCAGGGGCTACAGATACGCAGTATTTT.

The J gene is TRBJ1-6, the V gene TRBV2; D call uncertain. The CDR3 contains 16 residues. V was cut by 1 base and J by 9 bases, with 16 bases left in between. The germline CDR1 and CDR2 sequences are SNHLY and FYNNEI. Here the CDR3 reads CASSEGAWVVVSPLHF. CDR3 nucleotides: TGTGCCAGCAGTGAAGGGGCATGGGTAGTTGTTTCACCCCTCCACTTT.

The chain joins TRBV6-6 to TRBJ1-1; possible D gene TRBD1, 5 bases. The CDR3 is 17 amino acids. CDR1 MNHNY and CDR2 SVGAGI come from the germline V gene (reference sequence). The V gene lost 5 bases and the J gene lost 10 bases, with 29 bases spanning the gap. The CDR3, as DNA: TGTGCCAGCAGTCGGGGGGTAAAGCGGACGGGAAGTAGCGGAGCTTTCTTT. It specifies CASSRGVKRTGSSGAFF.

The chain carries TRBV27 and TRBJ2-7, with 12 bases that match TRBD2. The V gene's germline CDR1 is MNHEY and CDR2 SMNVEV (reference sequence). The trim removed 6 bases at V and 4 bases at J, leaving 7 bases unmatched. The CDR3 is made up of 15 amino acids. CDR3 loop: CASRTTSGSRYEQYF. The CDR3 DNA sequence: TGTGCCAGCAGGACGACTAGCGGGAGTAGGTACGAGCAGTACTTC.

The V call is TRBV19, the J call TRBJ1-1; D is undetermined. Germline V gives CDR1 LNHDA, CDR2 SQIVND (reference sequence). The V end lost 3 bases, the J end lost 2 bases, and 7 bases lay between the germline ends. The CDR3 consists of 13 residues. CDR3 region: CASSITVNTEAFF. CDR3 coding DNA: TGTGCCAGTAGTATCACAGTAAACACTGAAGCTTTCTTT.

This clone has only one observation. The gene calls are TRBV20-1 and TRBJ1-3, with 7 nucleotides matching TRBD1. The CDR3 extends over 15 amino acids. After removal of 3 bases from V and 1 base from J, the junction contained 6 bases not matched to a gene. Per germline, CDR1 DFQATT and CDR2 SNEGSKA (reference sequence). CDR3 nucleotide sequence: TGCAGTGCTAGTCCCCGGGACAGTTCTGGAAACACCATATATTTT. Amino acids: CSASPRDSSGNTIYF.

The V and J genes are TRBV19 and TRBJ2-7; TRBD1 matches 9 bases. Germline assignment: CDR1 LNHDA and CDR2 SQIVND (reference sequence). The V gene end was trimmed by 8 bases and the J gene end by 1 base; junction bases not matched to a gene: 6. The CDR3 is made up of 14 amino acids. Written as DNA, the CDR3 is TGTGCCAGTCACCGGACAGGGGAATCCTACGAGCAGTACTTC. It yields the protein CASHRTGESYEQYF.

This clone has only a few counts. V is TRBV5-1 and J is TRBJ1-1, with no clear D. Germline values: CDR1 SGHRS, CDR2 YFSETQ. This CDR3 is 15 amino acids long. The germline V and J ends were trimmed by 6 bases and 1 base, with 16 bases remaining between them. The DNA of the CDR3 is TGCGCCAGCACCCCGGACGACGGGAGGAACACTGAAGCTTTCTTT. It specifies CASTPDDGRNTEAFF.

This rearrangement joins TRBV6-5 to TRBJ2-5; TRBD2 aligns across 10 bases. J gave up 5 bases and V 10 bases, and 7 bases lay outside the gene matches. This CDR3 contains 13 residues. Germline V gene lookup returns CDR1 MNHEY and CDR2 SVGAGI. CDR3 amino acids: CAITAGGPETQYF. The CDR3 coding sequence is TGTGCCATCACAGCGGGAGGGCCTGAGACCCAGTACTTC.

V usage is TRBV29-1 and J usage is TRBJ2-1; D is unclear. This CDR3 has 15 amino acids. Germline CDR1 reads SQVTM; CDR2 reads ANQGSEA. With 5 bases removed from V and 6 bases from J, the gap between germline ends came to 20 bases. This CDR3 is CSVSPLVASGNEQFF. DNA for the CDR3: TGCAGCGTTTCACCCCTGGTGGCGTCAGGCAATGAGCAGTTCTTC.

The chain links TRBV6-2 or TRBV6-3 to TRBJ1-1, with D maybe TRBD1 (5 bases). V was shortened by 2 bases and J by 2 bases, with 9 bases between the two germline ends. Germline loops: CDR1 MNHEY, CDR2 SVGEGT. This CDR3 contains 14 residues. The CDR3 reads CASSYGQGNTEAFF. The CDR3 DNA is TGTGCCAGCAGTTACGGCCAGGGAAACACTGAAGCTTTCTTT.

The rearrangement links TRBV3-1 (or the pseudogene TRBV3-2) to TRBJ1-3; 7 bases are shared with TRBD1. The trim removed 3 bases at V and 5 bases at J, leaving 4 bases unmatched. Germline V CDR1 and CDR2: LGHDT, YNNKEL (reference sequence). The length of the CDR3 is 14 residues. Here the CDR3 reads CASSHEGGRNTIYF. The DNA of the CDR3 is TGTGCCAGCAGCCATGAAGGGGGCCGAAACACCATATATTTT.

The V and J genes are TRBV27 and TRBJ2-2; the D is unclear. This CDR3 is built from 14 residues. CDR1 and CDR2 (germline): MNHEY, SMNVEV (reference sequence). Trimming stripped 5 bases from V and 5 bases from J, with 12 bases between. The CDR3 DNA is TGTGCCAGCAGTCGCACCGCGGAGACCGGGGAGCTGTTTTTT. Encoded protein: CASSRTAETGELFF.

This clone was observed a few times. The chain carries TRBV3-1 (or the pseudogene TRBV3-2) and TRBJ2-6, with 9 bases that match TRBD2. The V gene's germline CDR1 is LGHDT and CDR2 YNNKEL (reference sequence). This CDR3 is built from 17 residues. V was pared by 5 bases and J by 0 bases, with 5 bases of the junction left unmatched. The CDR3 DNA reads TGTGCCAGCAGCATCTGGCGGGGGGGCTCTGGGGCCAACGTCCTGACTTTC. Protein: CASSIWRGGSGANVLTF.

The J gene is TRBJ2-7, the V gene TRBV6-5; 7 bases fit TRBD1. Germline V gene lookup returns CDR1 MNHEY and CDR2 SVGAGI. The J segment lost 3 bases and the V segment lost 0 bases, leaving 5 bases of the junction unmatched. This CDR3 spans 15 amino acids. CDR3 sequence: CASSYSSDRLYEQYF. CDR3 in DNA: TGTGCCAGCAGTTACTCCTCGGACAGGCTCTACGAGCAGTACTTC.

The chain's CDR3 is CASKGGSETQYF. The CDR3 DNA reads TGTGCCAGCAAAGGCGGGTCGGAGACCCAGTACTTC. J is TRBJ2-5 and V is TRBV2; the D gene is possibly TRBD2 (5 bases). This CDR3 is 12 amino acids long. Germline-derived CDR1 and CDR2 are SNHLY and FYNNEI. V lost 7 bases, J lost 5 bases, and 11 bases lay in between.

This sequence joins TRBV7-6 and TRBJ2-7; TRBD2 aligns across 8 bases. CDR1 is SGHVS and CDR2 is FNYEAQ in the germline V gene. V shed 1 base and J 4 bases; nucleotides not matched to a gene: 9. This CDR3 is 16 amino acids long. The CDR3: CASSLVIAGGPYEQYF. The DNA of the CDR3 is TGTGCCAGCAGCTTAGTTATTGCGGGAGGACCTTACGAGCAGTACTTC.

This chain connects TRBV5-1 to TRBJ2-1; TRBD2 matches at 10 bases. With V trimmed by 5 bases and J by 0 bases, 11 bases remained unmatched. CDR1 SGHRS and CDR2 YFSETQ come from the germline V gene. The CDR3 has 18 amino acids. CDR3: CASSLRLAGASSYNEQFF. The CDR3 nucleotides are TGCGCCAGCAGTTTGAGGCTAGCGGGGGCGAGCTCCTACAATGAGCAGTTCTTC.